This T cell receptor beta chain was captured by sequencing in a study of shared clonotypes between healthy human individuals. Of note for this clone: Its target is not known.

TCRdb's table, derived via immunoSEQ multiplex PCR, lists solely in-frame clones and lacks some. The repertoire has about 580,000 clones, roughly 98% of them found once; the top ten carry 0.25% to 0.35%. Study outcomes and limitations: Some clonotypes were shared by all four sorted-subset donors, while others were not shared. The non-shared ones had lower generation probabilities than the shared ones.

The V gene end was trimmed by 4 bases and the J gene end by 0 bases; junction bases not matched to a gene: 12. The germline V gene has CDR1 MGHRA and CDR2 YSYEKL. The CDR3 sequence is 18 residues long. In the naive CD8 group, cells lacked CD45RO and were positively selected for CCR7, so terminally differentiated effector memory CD45RA+ cells were left out. The chain couples TRBV4-1 to TRBJ2-5; 9 bases are shared with TRBD2. Sequencing was carried out using naive CD8+ T cells sorted from blood. The origin of this receptor is a man aged 30 to 39 in good health. CDR3 DNA: TGCGCCAGCAGCCCGCCGGGTTTAGCGGGAGTTTACCAAGAGACCCAGTACTTC. Its translation is CASSPPGLAGVYQETQYF.